The rows below give T cell receptor beta chains drawn from one sample of a study of cytomegalovirus exposure and HLA in healthy donors. This table comes from immunoSEQ multiplex PCR, and its TCRdb copy is limited to in-frame clones, with some not included. The sample shows over 75,000 clones, 9.4% of them seen only once. Sequenced input: PBMCs. These receptors were taken from a man over 45 in good health and CMV-seropositive. The CDR3 runs from the conserved cysteine through the conserved F or W. The order of the fields is J gene, clone size, CDR3 length, D gene, V gene, CDR3 protein, CDR3 DNA. A D gene is named only where the DNA matches it firmly. Only part of the rows carry a size: once, few, many, or a class if the clone is expanded.

J gene: TRBJ2-1
clone size: few
CDR3 length: 15
D gene: -
V gene: TRBV6-1
CDR3 protein: CASRELASTTNEQFF
CDR3 DNA: TGTGCCAGCAGAGAACTAGCCAGTACAACAAATGAGCAGTTCTTC

J gene: TRBJ2-1
clone size: -
CDR3 length: 14
D gene: TRBD2
V gene: TRBV7-9
CDR3 protein: CASSGLAVGNEQFF
CDR3 DNA: TGTGCCAGCAGCGGACTAGCGGTAGGGAATGAGCAGTTCTTC

J gene: TRBJ1-2
clone size: few
CDR3 length: 11
D gene: -
V gene: TRBV28
CDR3 protein: CASSQIYGYTF
CDR3 DNA: TGTGCCAGCAGCCAGATCTATGGCTACACCTTC

J gene: TRBJ1-3
clone size: few
CDR3 length: 14
D gene: TRBD1
V gene: TRBV28
CDR3 protein: CASQGGMSGNTIYF
CDR3 DNA: TGTGCCAGCCAGGGGGGTATGTCCGGAAACACCATATATTTT

J gene: TRBJ2-1
clone size: many
CDR3 length: 15
D gene: -
V gene: TRBV5-1
CDR3 protein: CASSLGTGSYNEQFF
CDR3 DNA: TGCGCCAGCAGCTTGGGGACGGGGTCCTACAATGAGCAGTTCTTC

J gene: TRBJ2-1
clone size: -
CDR3 length: 16
D gene: TRBD2
V gene: TRBV6-6
CDR3 protein: CASSLTGTRPYNEQFF
CDR3 DNA: TGTGCCAGCAGTTTAACCGGGACTAGGCCCTACAATGAGCAGTTCTTC

J gene: TRBJ1-1
clone size: few
CDR3 length: 15
D gene: TRBD1
V gene: TRBV6-5
CDR3 protein: CASSLTGGGDTEAFF
CDR3 DNA: TGTGCCAGCAGTTTAACAGGGGGGGGTGACACTGAAGCTTTCTTT

J gene: TRBJ2-7
clone size: -
CDR3 length: 13
D gene: -
V gene: TRBV29-1
CDR3 protein: CSALPGGGGEQYF
CDR3 DNA: TGCAGCGCCCTTCCTGGAGGGGGCGGCGAGCAGTACTTC

J gene: TRBJ1-5
clone size: few
CDR3 length: 18
D gene: TRBD1
V gene: TRBV6-7
CDR3 protein: CASSSSGQGRLRNQPQHF
CDR3 DNA: TGTGCCAGCAGTTCCTCGGGACAGGGGAGACTGCGCAATCAGCCCCAGCATTTT

J gene: TRBJ2-4
clone size: -
CDR3 length: 19
D gene: TRBD2
V gene: TRBV4-1
CDR3 protein: CASSPTPTLAGFVKNIQYF
CDR3 DNA: TGCGCCAGCAGCCCTACCCCAACCCTAGCGGGATTCGTCAAAAACATTCAGTACTTC

J gene: TRBJ2-3
clone size: -
CDR3 length: 14
D gene: -
V gene: TRBV7-9
CDR3 protein: CASSFSLDTDTQYF
CDR3 DNA: TGTGCCAGCAGCTTCAGTCTGGACACCGATACGCAGTATTTT

J gene: TRBJ1-1
clone size: few
CDR3 length: 13
D gene: TRBD1
V gene: TRBV18
CDR3 protein: CASSPAGGTEAFF
CDR3 DNA: TGTGCCAGCTCACCTGCAGGGGGCACTGAAGCTTTCTTT

J gene: TRBJ2-7
clone size: few
CDR3 length: 14
D gene: -
V gene: TRBV4-1
CDR3 protein: CASSQTTGRYEQYF
CDR3 DNA: TGCGCCAGCAGCCAGACGACAGGCCGCTACGAGCAGTACTTC

J gene: TRBJ1-4
clone size: few
CDR3 length: 14
D gene: -
V gene: TRBV5-4
CDR3 protein: CASSRTGPGEKLFF
CDR3 DNA: TGTGCCAGCAGCCGGACTGGGCCGGGAGAAAAACTGTTTTTT

J gene: TRBJ2-5
clone size: -
CDR3 length: 15
D gene: -
V gene: TRBV28
CDR3 protein: CASSLSGTFQETQYF
CDR3 DNA: TGTGCCAGCAGTTTATCAGGGACATTCCAAGAGACCCAGTACTTC

J gene: TRBJ2-3
clone size: -
CDR3 length: 16
D gene: -
V gene: TRBV30
CDR3 protein: CAWSIPYGETTDTQYF
CDR3 DNA: TGTGCCTGGAGTATCCCATACGGGGAGACGACAGATACGCAGTATTTT

J gene: TRBJ1-1
clone size: few
CDR3 length: 13
D gene: TRBD1
V gene: TRBV29-1
CDR3 protein: CSAEDRWATEAFF
CDR3 DNA: TGCAGCGCCGAGGACAGGTGGGCCACTGAAGCTTTCTTT

J gene: TRBJ2-7
clone size: -
CDR3 length: 14
D gene: -
V gene: TRBV2
CDR3 protein: CASSAGQGLYEQYF
CDR3 DNA: TGTGCCAGCAGTGCGGGGCAGGGGCTGTACGAGCAGTACTTC

J gene: TRBJ2-1
clone size: -
CDR3 length: 16
D gene: TRBD2
V gene: TRBV7-3
CDR3 protein: CASSSTTSGTYNEQFF
CDR3 DNA: TGTGCCAGCAGCTCTACGACTAGCGGGACCTACAATGAGCAGTTCTTC

J gene: TRBJ2-2
clone size: -
CDR3 length: 16
D gene: -
V gene: TRBV18
CDR3 protein: CASSPLGGSNTGELFF
CDR3 DNA: TGTGCCAGCTCACCACTTGGCGGTTCGAACACCGGGGAGCTGTTTTTT

J gene: TRBJ2-3
clone size: -
CDR3 length: 16
D gene: -
V gene: TRBV7-3
CDR3 protein: CASSQINGAGTDTQYF
CDR3 DNA: TGTGCCAGCAGCCAGATTAACGGAGCAGGCACAGATACGCAGTATTTT

J gene: TRBJ2-3
clone size: -
CDR3 length: 17
D gene: -
V gene: TRBV6-1
CDR3 protein: CASSERPPAGATDTQYF
CDR3 DNA: TGTGCCAGCAGTGAAAGGCCCCCCGCGGGGGCAACAGATACGCAGTATTTT

J gene: TRBJ2-3
clone size: -
CDR3 length: 14
D gene: TRBD1
V gene: TRBV5-1
CDR3 protein: CASSPGQGKDTQYF
CDR3 DNA: TGCGCCAGCAGTCCGGGACAGGGAAAAGATACGCAGTATTTT

J gene: TRBJ2-2
clone size: -
CDR3 length: 17
D gene: -
V gene: TRBV29-1
CDR3 protein: CSVNTARGDTNTGELFF
CDR3 DNA: TGCAGCGTAAACACGGCCAGGGGCGACACGAACACCGGGGAGCTGTTTTTT

J gene: TRBJ2-4
clone size: -
CDR3 length: 16
D gene: -
V gene: TRBV28
CDR3 protein: CASSLIYGEVKNIQYF
CDR3 DNA: TGTGCCAGCAGCCTTATATACGGGGAAGTCAAAAACATTCAGTACTTC

J gene: TRBJ2-5
clone size: -
CDR3 length: 16
D gene: TRBD1
V gene: TRBV9
CDR3 protein: CASSATTGVYQETQYF
CDR3 DNA: TGTGCCAGCAGCGCGACGACAGGGGTGTACCAAGAGACCCAGTACTTC

J gene: TRBJ2-7
clone size: -
CDR3 length: 15
D gene: TRBD2
V gene: TRBV5-6
CDR3 protein: CASSFWTSGSYEQYF
CDR3 DNA: TGTGCCAGCAGCTTCTGGACTAGCGGGAGTTACGAGCAGTACTTC

J gene: TRBJ2-1
clone size: -
CDR3 length: 13
D gene: -
V gene: TRBV9
CDR3 protein: CASSPSPANEQFF
CDR3 DNA: TGTGCCAGCAGCCCTAGTCCCGCAAATGAGCAGTTCTTC

J gene: TRBJ1-1
clone size: -
CDR3 length: 15
D gene: TRBD1
V gene: TRBV28
CDR3 protein: CASSPPTGMGTEAFF
CDR3 DNA: TGTGCCAGCAGTCCCCCGACAGGGATGGGCACTGAAGCTTTCTTT

J gene: TRBJ2-5
clone size: few
CDR3 length: 16
D gene: TRBD1
V gene: TRBV6-4
CDR3 protein: CASSETGTGVLETQYF
CDR3 DNA: TGTGCCAGCAGTGAAACCGGGACAGGGGTTCTAGAGACCCAGTACTTC

J gene: TRBJ2-7
clone size: -
CDR3 length: 14
D gene: TRBD1
V gene: TRBV13
CDR3 protein: CASSSGTEIYEQYF
CDR3 DNA: TGTGCCAGCAGCTCCGGGACAGAGATCTACGAGCAGTACTTC

J gene: TRBJ2-2
clone size: few
CDR3 length: 17
D gene: -
V gene: TRBV30
CDR3 protein: CAWSTPDSQENTGELFF
CDR3 DNA: TGTGCCTGGAGTACCCCGGACAGCCAAGAGAACACCGGGGAGCTGTTTTTT

J gene: TRBJ2-7
clone size: few
CDR3 length: 11
D gene: TRBD2
V gene: TRBV6-5
CDR3 protein: CASSLGTSEYF
CDR3 DNA: TGTGCCAGCAGTCTTGGGACTAGCGAGTACTTC

J gene: TRBJ2-5
clone size: -
CDR3 length: 14
D gene: TRBD2
V gene: TRBV6-6
CDR3 protein: CAVARLAGGETQYF
CDR3 DNA: TGTGCCGTCGCGCGACTAGCGGGGGGGGAGACCCAGTACTTC

J gene: TRBJ1-1
clone size: -
CDR3 length: 15
D gene: -
V gene: TRBV27
CDR3 protein: CASTPVGGGYTEAFF
CDR3 DNA: TGTGCCAGCACCCCTGTTGGAGGCGGGTACACTGAAGCTTTCTTT

J gene: TRBJ1-1
clone size: -
CDR3 length: 15
D gene: TRBD1
V gene: TRBV19
CDR3 protein: CASTSWGTGQFVAFF
CDR3 DNA: TGTGCCAGTACCTCATGGGGGACAGGGCAATTTGTGGCTTTCTTT

J gene: TRBJ2-2
clone size: -
CDR3 length: 12
D gene: -
V gene: TRBV7-2
CDR3 protein: CASSVQGGELFF
CDR3 DNA: TGTGCCAGCAGCGTACAGGGCGGGGAGCTGTTTTTT

J gene: TRBJ1-5
clone size: -
CDR3 length: 15
D gene: -
V gene: TRBV5-6
CDR3 protein: CASSLGGQFNQPQHF
CDR3 DNA: TGTGCCAGCAGCTTGGGGGGCCAGTTCAATCAGCCCCAGCATTTT

J gene: TRBJ2-5
clone size: -
CDR3 length: 17
D gene: TRBD2
V gene: TRBV7-9
CDR3 protein: CASSLYGGAGQGETQYF
CDR3 DNA: TGTGCCAGCAGCTTATACGGGGGGGCAGGCCAGGGGGAGACCCAGTACTTC

J gene: TRBJ1-4
clone size: -
CDR3 length: 14
D gene: -
V gene: TRBV6-1
CDR3 protein: CASRGVAKMEKLFF
CDR3 DNA: TGTGCCAGCAGAGGAGTCGCTAAGATGGAAAAACTGTTTTTT

J gene: TRBJ1-6
clone size: -
CDR3 length: 15
D gene: -
V gene: TRBV11-2
CDR3 protein: CASSLEPGNNSPLHF
CDR3 DNA: TGTGCCAGCAGCTTAGAGCCAGGGAACAATTCACCCCTCCACTTT

J gene: TRBJ2-7
clone size: few
CDR3 length: 15
D gene: TRBD2
V gene: TRBV9
CDR3 protein: CASSVEPGGLYEQYF
CDR3 DNA: TGTGCCAGCAGCGTAGAACCGGGAGGGTTGTACGAGCAGTACTTC

J gene: TRBJ1-4
clone size: -
CDR3 length: 15
D gene: -
V gene: TRBV5-1
CDR3 protein: CASSLGAATNEKLFF
CDR3 DNA: TGCGCCAGCAGCTTGGGGGCAGCAACTAATGAAAAACTGTTTTTT

J gene: TRBJ2-7
clone size: few
CDR3 length: 15
D gene: TRBD2
V gene: TRBV6-5
CDR3 protein: CANGTSLSSSYEQYF
CDR3 DNA: TGTGCCAACGGGACTAGCTTGTCGAGCTCCTACGAGCAGTACTTC

J gene: TRBJ1-3
clone size: -
CDR3 length: 15
D gene: -
V gene: TRBV30
CDR3 protein: CAWSLGVGPGNTIYF
CDR3 DNA: TGTGCCTGGAGTCTAGGGGTAGGGCCTGGAAACACCATATATTTT

J gene: TRBJ2-5
clone size: few
CDR3 length: 14
D gene: -
V gene: TRBV10-2
CDR3 protein: CASNSRGTQETQYF
CDR3 DNA: TGCGCCAGCAACTCCAGGGGTACTCAAGAGACCCAGTACTTC

J gene: TRBJ2-1
clone size: few
CDR3 length: 15
D gene: TRBD1
V gene: TRBV19
CDR3 protein: CASRHPGQSYNEQFF
CDR3 DNA: TGTGCCAGCCGCCATCCGGGACAGAGCTACAATGAGCAGTTCTTC

J gene: TRBJ2-4
clone size: -
CDR3 length: 18
D gene: -
V gene: TRBV28
CDR3 protein: CASSFTVYRQGMKNIQYF
CDR3 DNA: TGTGCCAGCAGTTTTACGGTTTATCGGCAGGGAATGAAAAACATTCAGTACTTC